The 29 T cell receptor beta chains given below trace back to one sample, sequenced in a study of blood T cell repertoires in COVID-19. Some clones are missing from TCRdb's copy, which holds only in-frame ones; the method was immunoSEQ multiplex PCR. This sample has 53,000 or so clones, with approximately 80% found just once. Sequencing was done on a sample of peripheral blood. These receptors were obtained from a human donor in a cohort sampled during active COVID-19.

The chain carries TRBV5-8 and TRBJ2-5; 9 bases align to TRBD2. The CDR3 has 15 amino acids. V shed 1 base, J shed 3 bases, and the junction held 4 bases outside the gene matches. CDR1 and CDR2 from the germline V gene are SGHTS and YDEGEE. CDR3 nucleotide sequence: TGTGCCAGCAGCTTGTATAGCGGGGGAAAAGAGACCCAGTACTTC. Residues: CASSLYSGGKETQYF.

The chain has TRBV11-2 and TRBJ2-3; 12 bases agree with TRBD2. This CDR3 contains 19 residues. Losses at the gene ends were 1 base for V and 0 bases for J; bases not matched to a gene: 8. From germline, CDR1 is SGHAT and CDR2 FQNNGV. For the CDR3, the DNA is TGTGCCAGCAGCTTAGGATCCTGGACTAGCGGGGCGAGCACAGATACGCAGTATTTT. Translated, it gives CASSLGSWTSGASTDTQYF.

The chain combines TRBV7-2 with TRBJ2-1, with 13 bases identical to TRBD2. V was clipped by 4 bases and J by 3 bases; unmatched bases: 3. The germline V gene has CDR1 SGHTA and CDR2 FQGNSA. The CDR3 length is 16 residues. The CDR3 is CASSSRTSGGYNEQFF. CDR3 in DNA: TGTGCCAGCAGCTCTAGGACTAGCGGGGGCTACAATGAGCAGTTCTTC.

The chain employs TRBV7-9 and TRBJ2-2; 11 positions match TRBD1. Trimming took 5 bases from V and 3 from J; bases not matched to a gene: 5. The CDR3 loop spans 16 amino acids. CDR1 is SEHNR and CDR2 is FQNEAQ in the germline V gene (reference sequence). CDR3 sequence: CASSRGQGADTGELFF. The CDR3 bases are TGTGCCAGCAGCCGCGGACAGGGGGCGGACACCGGGGAGCTGTTTTTT.

The V gene is TRBV3-1 (or the pseudogene TRBV3-2), the J gene TRBJ2-7; tentative D call: TRBD1 (5 bases). V lost 11 bases, J lost 3 bases, and 26 bases lay in between. Germline lookup yields CDR1 LGHDT and CDR2 YNNKEL (reference sequence). This CDR3 comprises 16 residues. CDR3 sequence: CAYPDSIREVCYEQYF. The CDR3 nucleotides read TGTGCCTACCCGGATAGCATCAGGGAAGTTTGCTACGAGCAGTACTTC.

CDR3 sequence: CASSLAQDKAKNIQYF. CDR3 DNA sequence: TGTGCCAGCAGCTTAGCGCAGGACAAAGCCAAAAACATTCAGTACTTC. The V gene is TRBV7-2, the J gene TRBJ2-4; maybe TRBD1 (5 bases). The germline gives CDR1 SGHTA, CDR2 FQGNSA. Trimming left V 0 bases short and J 0 bases short, with 9 bases between. This CDR3 contains 16 residues.

The V gene is TRBV25-1, the J gene TRBJ2-3; tentative D call: TRBD1 (6 bases). Trimming pared 6 bases from V and 1 base from J, leaving 11 bases between. Germline lookup yields CDR1 MGHDK and CDR2 SYGVNS. This CDR3 is 14 amino acids long. The CDR3 loop is CASRGGHRTDTQYF. CDR3 coding DNA: TGTGCCAGCAGAGGGGGACATCGCACAGATACGCAGTATTTT.

The chain is built from TRBV4-1 and TRBJ1-5; D is uncertain. V lost 0 bases and J lost 7, with 16 bases in between. Germline V gene lookup returns CDR1 MGHRA and CDR2 YSYEKL. CDR3 size: 16 residues. The CDR3 region has the DNA TGCGCCAGCAGCCAAGATTCGGCGGCTGGGAGACAGCCCCAGCATTTT. It yields the protein CASSQDSAAGRQPQHF.

The chain employs TRBV7-2 and TRBJ2-3; the D gene is possibly TRBD1 (5 bases). Between the trimmed V and J ends, which lost 5 bases and 2 bases, there was a span of 11 bases. CDR3 size: 14 residues. Germline loops: CDR1 SGHTA, CDR2 FQGNSA. The CDR3 DNA reads TGTGCCAGCAGCAAGCAAGGGGTCACAGATACGCAGTATTTT. Encoded protein: CASSKQGVTDTQYF.

The chain links TRBV5-1 to TRBJ2-3; 8 nucleotides line up with TRBD1. V gave up 3 bases and J gave up 6 bases; unmatched junction bases: 12. The CDR3 contains 16 residues. Germline-derived CDR1 and CDR2 are SGHRS and YFSETQ. The CDR3 nucleotides read TGCGCCAGCAGCTCCCGTATGACAGGGGACGAGGATACGCAGTATTTT. It codes for CASSSRMTGDEDTQYF.

The chain recombines TRBV7-2 with TRBJ2-7; possible D gene TRBD2, 5 bases. Trimming stripped 2 bases from V and 10 bases from J, with 12 bases between. CDR1 SGHTA and CDR2 FQGNSA come from the germline V gene. This CDR3 is built from 12 residues. The chain's CDR3 is CASSLLGLEQYF. The CDR3 bases are TGTGCCAGCAGCTTATTAGGACTCGAACAGTACTTC.

V and J are TRBV7-2 and TRBJ1-2; no definite D call. Between the trimmed V and J ends, which lost 5 bases and 8 bases, there was a span of 12 bases. Per the germline V gene, CDR1 is SGHTA and CDR2 is FQGNSA. The CDR3 has 12 amino acids. This CDR3 is CASSPSRGGYTF. DNA for the CDR3: TGTGCCAGCAGCCCGAGTCGAGGGGGCTACACCTTC. Complete variable domain (other parts from reference TRBV7-2 and TRBJ1-2): GAGVSQSPSNKVTEKGKDVELRCDPISGHTALYWYRQSLGQGLEFLIYFQGNSAPDKSGLPSDRFSAERTGGSVSTLTIQRTQQEDSAVYLCASSPSRGGYTFGSGTRLTVV.

V usage is TRBV6-6 and J usage is TRBJ2-7, with 9 nucleotides matching TRBD1. Germline V gene data show CDR1 as MNHNY and CDR2 as SVGAGI (reference sequence). This CDR3 contains 14 residues. J lost 1 base, V lost 7 bases, and 5 bases had no gene match. The CDR3 DNA follows: TGTGCCAGCAACCCCGGGACAGGGTCCTACGAGCAGTACTTC. Amino acids: CASNPGTGSYEQYF.

V is TRBV11-2 and J is TRBJ2-7; D possibly corresponds to TRBD2 (5 bases). This CDR3 spans 14 amino acids. Germline V gene lookup returns CDR1 SGHAT and CDR2 FQNNGV. V lost 7 bases and J 0 bases, leaving 13 bases between the germline ends. The CDR3 bases are TGTGCCAGCACCACACGGGGTAGCTCCTACGAGCAGTACTTC. It encodes CASTTRGSSYEQYF.

The rearrangement uses TRBV5-1 and TRBJ2-3; D may be TRBD1 (6 bases). Trimming shortened V by 3 bases and J by 1 base, and 12 bases separated the two germline ends. CDR1 and CDR2 from the germline V gene are SGHRS and YFSETQ. The CDR3 totals 15 residues. CDR3 protein: CASSSGRQGTDTQYF. The CDR3 DNA follows: TGCGCCAGCAGCTCGGGGAGACAGGGCACAGATACGCAGTATTTT. The variable domain in full, completed from reference TRBV5-1 and TRBJ2-3, reads KAGVTQTPRYLIKTRGQQVTLSCSPISGHRSVSWYQQTPGQGLQFLFEYFSETQRNKGNFPGRFSGRQFSNSRSEMNVSTLELGDSALYLCASSSGRQGTDTQYFGPGTRLTVL.

The chain carries TRBV28 and TRBJ1-2; maybe TRBD1 (5 bases). This CDR3 is 15 amino acids long. CDR1 is MDHEN and CDR2 is SYDVKM in the germline V gene. Trimming removed 3 bases from V and 1 base from J, with 12 bases in between. Here the CDR3 reads CASSFNRPVNYGYTF. CDR3 sequence (DNA): TGTGCCAGCAGTTTCAACAGGCCGGTTAACTATGGCTACACCTTC.

The V and J genes are TRBV9 and TRBJ1-2, with 8 bases fitting TRBD1. Per the germline V gene, CDR1 is SGDLS and CDR2 is YYNGEE. This CDR3 has 14 residues. The V segment lost 1 base and the J segment 4 bases; nucleotides outside the gene matches: 3. The chain's CDR3 is CASSVNTGGYGYTF. The CDR3 nucleotides are TGTGCCAGCAGCGTAAATACAGGGGGCTATGGCTACACCTTC.

The chain carries TRBV30 and TRBJ2-1, with 12 bases aligning to TRBD1. CDR1 and CDR2 from the germline V gene are GTSNPN and SVGIG (reference sequence). CDR3 length: 17 residues. The junction had 10 bases not matched to a gene; V was cut back by 1 base and J by 6 bases. The CDR3 is CAWSAFGGQGALNEQFF. CDR3 sequence (DNA): TGTGCCTGGAGTGCCTTCGGGGGACAGGGGGCCCTCAATGAGCAGTTCTTC. Variable domain in full (rest from reference TRBV30 and TRBJ2-1): SQTIHQWPATLVQPVGSPLSLECTVEGTSNPNLYWYRQAAGRGLQLLFYSVGIGQISSEVPQNLSASRPQDRQFILSSKKLLLSDSGFYLCAWSAFGGQGALNEQFFGPGTRLTVL.

This chain joins TRBV25-1 and TRBJ2-5; perhaps TRBD1 as D (6 bases). Germline V gene data show CDR1 as MGHDK and CDR2 as SYGVNS. The CDR3 has 14 residues. The ends were cut back, 4 bases at V and 3 bases at J, with 12 bases in the middle. The CDR3 loop is CASSGLDRKETQYF. The CDR3 DNA reads as TGTGCCAGCAGTGGGCTGGACAGAAAAGAGACCCAGTACTTC. Combining the CDR3 with reference TRBV25-1 and TRBJ2-5 gives the whole variable domain EADIYQTPRYLVIGTGKKITLECSQTMGHDKMYWYQQDPGMELHLIHYSYGVNSTEKGDLSSESTVSRIRTEHFPLTLESARPSHTSQYLCASSGLDRKETQYFGPGTRLLVL.

The genes are TRBV28 and TRBJ2-1; 7 nucleotides agree with TRBD2. With V trimmed by 5 bases and J by 9 bases, 10 bases remained unmatched. CDR3 length: 14 amino acids. Germline V gene sequence: CDR1 MDHEN, CDR2 SYDVKM. CDR3 nucleotides: TGTGCCAGCAGTCCCCGGGACTATCGAAGTGAGCAGTTCTTC. Residues: CASSPRDYRSEQFF.

The chain uses TRBV12-3 or TRBV12-4 and TRBJ2-5; 7 bases fit TRBD2. CDR3 length: 12 amino acids. The J segment lost 3 bases and the V segment lost 5 bases, leaving 0 bases of the junction unmatched. Here the CDR3 DNA reads TGTGCCAGCAGTAGCGGGGAAGAGACCCAGTACTTC. Its translation: CASSSGEETQYF.

The rearrangement uses TRBV19 and TRBJ2-1; D not certain. CDR1 is LNHDA and CDR2 is SQIVND in the germline V gene (reference sequence). V was pared by 5 bases and J by 6 bases, with 17 bases between. This CDR3 is 15 amino acids long. As DNA, the CDR3 is TGTGCCAGTAGTCAGAGGCGCGAGACCCTCAATGAGCAGTTCTTC. It translates to CASSQRRETLNEQFF. The variable domain in full, with the rest retrieved from reference TRBV19 and TRBJ2-1, is DGGITQSPKYLFRKEGQNVTLSCEQNLNHDAMYWYRQDPGQGLRLIYYSQIVNDFQKGDIAEGYSVSREKKESFPLTVTSAQKNPTAFYLCASSQRRETLNEQFFGPGTRLTVL.

The chain links TRBV3-1 (or the pseudogene TRBV3-2) to TRBJ2-7, with TRBD1 matching over 7 bases. Germline V gene sequence: CDR1 LGHDT, CDR2 YNNKEL (reference sequence). The length of the CDR3 is 14 residues. V shed 3 bases and J 9 bases; nucleotides not matched to a gene: 11. The DNA for the CDR3 is TGTGCCAGCAGCCAGGGGGACAGCGTACGAGGGCAGTACTTC. This codes for CASSQGDSVRGQYF.

This clone has a handful of counts. The chain combines TRBV11-3 with TRBJ2-2; no firm D call. From germline, CDR1 is SGHNT and CDR2 YENEEA. This CDR3 spans 12 amino acids. V gave up 4 bases and J gave up 3 bases, with 3 bases separating them. CDR3 amino acids: CASSSHTGELFF. DNA of the CDR3: TGTGCCAGCAGCTCTCACACCGGGGAGCTGTTTTTT.

V usage is TRBV6-5 and J usage is TRBJ1-5, with a tentative D call TRBD1 (6 bases). This CDR3 contains 16 residues. The germline gives CDR1 MNHEY, CDR2 SVGAGI. V lost 2 bases and J 2 bases, leaving 13 bases between the germline ends. CDR3 nucleotides: TGTGCCAGCAGTTACGGGGGGGGCGCGGGCAATCAGCCCCAGCATTTT. It translates to CASSYGGGAGNQPQHF.

This clone was detected a few times. The chain links TRBV7-3 to TRBJ2-3; no definite D call. The CDR3 extends over 13 amino acids. The germline V and J ends were trimmed by 2 bases and 3 bases, with 6 bases remaining between them. CDR1 is SGHTA, CDR2 FQGTGA, per germline. DNA for the CDR3: TGTGCCAGCAGCTTAGTTTCTACAGATACGCAGTATTTT. As protein: CASSLVSTDTQYF.

The chain is built from TRBV5-1 and TRBJ2-7; 12 bases are shared with TRBD2. The V segment lost 4 bases and the J segment 3 bases; nucleotides outside the gene matches: 2. CDR1 and CDR2 (germline): SGHRS, YFSETQ. This CDR3 spans 14 amino acids. CDR3 in DNA: TGCGCCAGCAGCCTGACTAGCGGGAGCTACGAGCAGTACTTC. Translation: CASSLTSGSYEQYF.

The rearrangement joins TRBV6-5 to TRBJ1-6, with 11 bases aligning to TRBD1. V gave up 4 bases and J gave up 9 bases; unmatched junction bases: 2. The V gene's germline CDR1 is MNHEY and CDR2 SVGAGI. CDR3 length: 14 amino acids. CDR3 loop: CASSWDRGSSPLHF. In DNA form, the CDR3 reads TGTGCCAGCAGTTGGGACAGGGGGAGTTCACCCCTCCACTTT.

V is TRBV24-1 and J is TRBJ2-7, with D possibly being TRBD1 (6 bases). Germline V gene sequence: CDR1 KGHDR, CDR2 SFDVKD. Deletions cut 3 bases from V and 6 bases from J, with 11 bases between. CDR3 size: 13 residues. The CDR3 here is CATSDNTGFEQYF. The CDR3 coding sequence is TGTGCCACCAGTGATAATACAGGGTTCGAGCAGTACTTC.